This T cell receptor beta chain emerged from a study of PD-1 blockade in classical Hodgkin lymphoma. Study at large: Administration of nivolumab to patients was at 3 mg/kg intravenously every 2 weeks.

The study's findings and limits: Newly diagnosed patients had diversity similar to the baseline diversity of complete responders. TCR diversity in CD4+, not CD8+, cells rose significantly by C4D1.

The assay was immunoSEQ multiplex PCR, and TCRdb's table has in-frame clones only and misses some. This sample carries roughly 9,100 clones, 60% to 80% of them seen once, and the ten largest clones take 4%. Autologous stem cell transplantation was followed by relapse in every patient, and brentuximab vedotin exposure varied. Negative magnetic selection isolated CD4+ T cells from thawed PBMCs. A remark on this clone: Its antigen is unidentified.

The CDR3 has 16 amino acids. CDR1 is SGDLS and CDR2 is YYNGEE in the germline V gene. Between the trimmed V and J ends, which lost 1 base and 1 base, there was a span of 14 bases. The chain links TRBV9 to TRBJ1-1, with a possible D match to TRBD1 (6 bases). The TCR comes from a human donor with classical Hodgkin lymphoma. The starting material was CD4+ T cells from blood, obtained at baseline. The CDR3 loop is CASSVKSGQRNTEAFF. The CDR3 bases are TGTGCCAGCAGCGTAAAAAGCGGACAGAGGAACACTGAAGCTTTCTTT. Supplemented by reference TRBV9 and TRBJ1-1, the full variable domain reads DSGVTQTPKHLITATGQRVTLRCSPRSGDLSVYWYQQSLDQGLQFLIQYYNGEERAKGNILERFSAQQFPDLHSELNLSSLELGDSALYFCASSVKSGQRNTEAFFGQGTRLTVV.